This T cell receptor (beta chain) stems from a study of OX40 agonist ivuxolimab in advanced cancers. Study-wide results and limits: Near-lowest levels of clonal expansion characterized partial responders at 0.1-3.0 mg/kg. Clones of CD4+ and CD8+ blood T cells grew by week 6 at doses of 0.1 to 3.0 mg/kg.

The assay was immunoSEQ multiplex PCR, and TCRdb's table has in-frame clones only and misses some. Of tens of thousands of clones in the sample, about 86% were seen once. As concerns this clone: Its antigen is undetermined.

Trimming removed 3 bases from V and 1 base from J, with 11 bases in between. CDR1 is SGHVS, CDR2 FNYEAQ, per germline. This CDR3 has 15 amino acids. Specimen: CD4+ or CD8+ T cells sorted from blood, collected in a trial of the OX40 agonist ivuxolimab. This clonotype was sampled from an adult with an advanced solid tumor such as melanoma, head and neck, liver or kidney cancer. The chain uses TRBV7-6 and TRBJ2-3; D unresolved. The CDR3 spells CASSFSGIGTDTQYF. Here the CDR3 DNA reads TGTGCCAGCAGCTTCTCAGGAATCGGCACAGATACGCAGTATTTT.